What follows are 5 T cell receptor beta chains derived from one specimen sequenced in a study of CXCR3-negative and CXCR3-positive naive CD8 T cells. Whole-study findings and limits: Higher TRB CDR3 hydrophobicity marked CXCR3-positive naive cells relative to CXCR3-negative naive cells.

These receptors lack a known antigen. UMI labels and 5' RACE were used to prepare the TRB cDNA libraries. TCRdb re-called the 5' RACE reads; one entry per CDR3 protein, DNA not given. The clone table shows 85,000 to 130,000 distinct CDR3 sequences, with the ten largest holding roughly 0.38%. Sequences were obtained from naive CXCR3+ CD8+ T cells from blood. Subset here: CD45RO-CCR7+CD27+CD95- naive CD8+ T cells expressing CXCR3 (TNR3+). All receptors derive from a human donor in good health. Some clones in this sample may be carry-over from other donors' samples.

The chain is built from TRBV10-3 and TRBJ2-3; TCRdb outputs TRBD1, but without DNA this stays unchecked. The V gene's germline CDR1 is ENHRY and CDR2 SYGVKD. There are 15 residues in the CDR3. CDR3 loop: CAISEPRTGTDTQYF.

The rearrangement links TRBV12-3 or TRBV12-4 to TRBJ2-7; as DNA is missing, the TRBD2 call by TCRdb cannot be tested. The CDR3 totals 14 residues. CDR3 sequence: CASSPYAGTYEQYF.

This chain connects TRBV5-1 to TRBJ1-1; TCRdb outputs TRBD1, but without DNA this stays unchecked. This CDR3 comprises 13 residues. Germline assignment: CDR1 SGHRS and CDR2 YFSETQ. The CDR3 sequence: CASSPPTDTEAFF.

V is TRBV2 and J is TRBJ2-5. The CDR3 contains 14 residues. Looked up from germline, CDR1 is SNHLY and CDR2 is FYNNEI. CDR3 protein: CASSDVTLQETQYF. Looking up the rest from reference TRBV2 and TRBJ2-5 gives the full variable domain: EPEVTQTPSHQVTQMGQEVILRCVPISNHLYFYWYRQILGQKVEFLVSFYNNEISEKSEIFDDQFSVERPDGSNFTLKIRSTKLEDSAMYFCASSDVTLQETQYFGPGTRLLVL.

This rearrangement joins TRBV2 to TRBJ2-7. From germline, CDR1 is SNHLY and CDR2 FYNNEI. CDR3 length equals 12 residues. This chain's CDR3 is CASIGRSYEQYF.